One sample yielded the 27 T cell receptor beta chains listed below, sequenced in a study of cytomegalovirus exposure and HLA in healthy donors. 13 Jbeta primers and 60 Vbeta primers were used for the PCR. The table came from immunoSEQ multiplex PCR; TCRdb's copy has only in-frame clones and leaves some out. The sample lists roughly 150,000 clones; over 80% were seen once. Material: PBMCs. Receptor source: a woman aged 18-30 years in good health and CMV-seronegative.

This sequence joins TRBV6-1 and TRBJ2-2, with 12 bases identical to TRBD1. Per the germline V gene, CDR1 is MNHNS and CDR2 is SASEGT. The CDR3 is made up of 15 amino acids. V lost 7 bases to trimming and J lost 2 bases; unmatched junction nucleotides: 2. DNA of the CDR3: TGTGCCAGCATCGGGACAGGGGGCAACACCGGGGAGCTGTTTTTT. As protein: CASIGTGGNTGELFF.

This clone was recorded a few times. This chain connects TRBV4-1 to TRBJ1-1; D might be TRBD1 (5 bases). The V and J ends lost 4 bases and 3 bases respectively, with 18 bases between them. In germline, CDR1 is MGHRA, CDR2 YSYEKL. The CDR3 contains 16 residues. CDR3 in DNA: TGCGCCAGCAGCCCGCAAGATACAGGATATTACACTGAAGCTTTCTTT. Its protein is CASSPQDTGYYTEAFF.

The rearrangement uses TRBV28 and TRBJ2-7; 11 bases fit TRBD2. CDR1 and CDR2 (germline): MDHEN, SYDVKM. J gave up 4 bases and V 3 bases, and 17 bases lay outside the gene matches. This CDR3 has 19 residues. The CDR3, as DNA: TGTGCCAGCAGTTTCTCGTTGGGTAGCGGGGGGGCAGGAGGGTACGAGCAGTACTTC. Translating it yields CASSFSLGSGGAGGYEQYF.

The CDR3 reads CASSETGRPVYGYTF. CDR3 nucleotide sequence: TGTGCCAGCAGCGAAACAGGACGACCTGTCTATGGCTACACCTTC. The J gene is TRBJ1-2, the V gene TRBV9, with D possibly being TRBD1 (5 bases). Germline V lookup: CDR1 SGDLS, CDR2 YYNGEE. The CDR3 runs 15 residues. V dropped 3 bases and J dropped 4 bases, with 16 bases sitting between them.

The rearrangement joins TRBV19 to TRBJ1-1; 8 bases line up with TRBD1. The CDR3 loop spans 12 amino acids. V lost 7 bases and J lost 5; bases outside the gene matches: 3. Germline V CDR1 and CDR2: LNHDA, SQIVND (reference sequence). DNA for the CDR3: TGTGCCAGTATAAACAGGGGGACTGAAGCTTTCTTT. As protein: CASINRGTEAFF.

The chain employs TRBV29-1 and TRBJ2-3; D uncertain. The germline CDR1 and CDR2 sequences are SQVTM and ANQGSEA. The CDR3 has 10 amino acids. V was trimmed by 7 bases and J by 8 bases, leaving 10 bases between them. CDR3 sequence: CSAAGTTQYF. CDR3 DNA sequence: TGCAGCGCCGCCGGTACTACGCAGTATTTT.

The chain couples TRBV14 to TRBJ2-2; no definite D call. The CDR3 contains 14 residues. Trimming left V 3 bases short and J 2 bases short, with 7 bases between. Germline CDR1 and CDR2: SGHDN and FVKESK. The CDR3 nucleotides are TGTGCCAGCAGCCAGCTAGTAAACACCGGGGAGCTGTTTTTT. Translating gives CASSQLVNTGELFF.

The chain combines TRBV6-4 with TRBJ2-2; 8 bases map to TRBD1. V was pared by 6 bases and J by 7 bases, with 4 bases of the junction left unmatched. This CDR3 region has 13 residues. Germline assignment: CDR1 MRHNA and CDR2 SNTAGT. The CDR3, as DNA: TGTGCCAGCAGACAGGGGGATAGCGGGGAGCTGTTTTTT. Its translation is CASRQGDSGELFF.

The J gene is TRBJ2-1, the V gene TRBV10-1, with 13 bases aligning to TRBD2. Losses at the gene ends were 6 bases for V and 7 bases for J; bases not matched to a gene: 3. This CDR3 is built from 14 residues. Germline V gene sequence: CDR1 WNHNN, CDR2 SYGVQD (reference sequence). CDR3 sequence reads: CASSSTSGRNEQFF. Written as DNA, the CDR3 is TGCGCCAGCAGCTCGACTAGCGGGAGGAATGAGCAGTTCTTC.

The gene calls are TRBV19 and TRBJ1-3; maybe TRBD1 (5 bases). Germline V gene data show CDR1 as LNHDA and CDR2 as SQIVND (reference sequence). The CDR3 sequence is 15 residues long. Trimming took 6 bases from V and 0 from J, leaving 12 bases between them. The CDR3 DNA sequence: TGTGCCAGTAGGATCGACAGAGTCTCTGGAAACACCATATATTTT. It is translated as CASRIDRVSGNTIYF.

For the CDR3, the DNA is TGCGCCAGCAGCTTTACCGGACTAGAACTCGCTGAGCAGTTCTTC. It translates to CASSFTGLELAEQFF. This sequence joins TRBV5-1 and TRBJ2-1; TRBD2 matches 7 bases. There are 15 residues in the CDR3. CDR1 and CDR2 (germline): SGHRS, YFSETQ. V dropped 2 bases and J dropped 9; count of bases not matched to a gene: 11.

This clone was found once. This rearrangement joins TRBV2 to TRBJ2-7, with D hard to call. CDR1 is SNHLY and CDR2 is FYNNEI in the germline V gene. Trimming pared 10 bases from V and 3 bases from J, leaving 10 bases between. The CDR3 covers 11 residues. The CDR3 region is CAILIGYEQYF. As DNA, the CDR3 is TGTGCCATCTTAATCGGCTACGAGCAGTACTTC.

This clone has only a few counts. The rearrangement uses TRBV28 and TRBJ1-5; D unresolved. V dropped 6 bases and J dropped 1 base, with 13 bases sitting between them. The CDR3 consists of 15 residues. CDR1 is MDHEN and CDR2 is SYDVKM in the germline V gene. The CDR3 coding sequence is TGTGCCAGCAGCCCCGGGGAGGCCAGCAATCAGCCCCAGCATTTT. Encoded protein: CASSPGEASNQPQHF.

The J gene is TRBJ1-3, the V gene TRBV5-6, with 8 bases fitting TRBD1. V lost 4 bases and J lost 3; bases outside the gene matches: 18. Per germline, CDR1 SGHDT and CDR2 YYEEEE. The CDR3 contains 19 residues. The CDR3 DNA sequence: TGTGCCAGCAGCACAAGACAGGGGAGGCAGCTACATTATGGAAACACCATATATTTT. Amino acid sequence: CASSTRQGRQLHYGNTIYF.

The V and J genes are TRBV30 and TRBJ1-4; 8 bases are shared with TRBD1. The CDR3 consists of 15 residues. CDR1 is GTSNPN, CDR2 SVGIG, per germline (reference sequence). J was trimmed by 5 bases and V by 2 bases; bases with no gene match: 7. CDR3 coding DNA: TGTGCCTGGAGTCCCCCGGACAGGGAGAATGAAAAACTGTTTTTT. It translates to CAWSPPDRENEKLFF.

J is TRBJ1-5 and V is TRBV5-6; TRBD1 matches at 8 bases. The V and J ends lost 3 bases and 9 bases, in that order; junction bases with no gene match: 14. Germline V gene lookup returns CDR1 SGHDT and CDR2 YYEEEE. The CDR3 spans 16 residues. The CDR3 here is CASSYTGGGLLRPQHF. The CDR3 DNA reads TGTGCCAGCAGCTATACAGGGGGTGGCTTATTGCGGCCCCAGCATTTT.

The CDR3 DNA follows: TGTGCCAGCTCACCCACCCGTGGCGGGGGGGCAGATACGCAGTATTTT. It specifies CASSPTRGGGADTQYF. The chain is built from TRBV18 and TRBJ2-3; 9 bases fit TRBD2. J lost 4 bases, V lost 3 bases, and 8 bases had no gene match. This CDR3 contains 16 residues. The V gene's germline CDR1 is KGHSH and CDR2 LQKENI.

This chain joins TRBV27 and TRBJ2-7; 7 bases line up with TRBD1. The CDR3 loop spans 14 amino acids. Germline CDR1 is MNHEY and CDR2 is SMNVEV (reference sequence). After removal of 6 bases from V and 1 base from J, the junction contained 6 bases not matched to a gene. CDR3 nucleotide sequence: TGTGCCAGCAGGGACAGGCCTATTTCCTACGAGCAGTACTTC. Translated, it gives CASRDRPISYEQYF.

This chain connects TRBV27 to TRBJ1-5, with 9 bases that match TRBD1. Germline trimming cut 5 bases from V and 3 bases from J; bases unmatched to any gene: 5. From germline, CDR1 is MNHEY and CDR2 SMNVEV (reference sequence). This CDR3 has 15 amino acids. The CDR3 DNA follows: TGTGCCAGCAGTCCCCGGACAGGGGCCAATCAGCCCCAGCATTTT. Protein product: CASSPRTGANQPQHF.

V usage is TRBV30 and J usage is TRBJ2-7, with D perhaps matching TRBD1 (6 bases). Germline V gene data show CDR1 as GTSNPN and CDR2 as SVGIG (reference sequence). The CDR3 loop spans 15 amino acids. V lost 0 bases, J lost 2 bases, and 14 bases lay in between. In nucleotides, the CDR3 is TGTGCCTGGAGTGTGGGCAGGGGATTTACCTACGAGCAGTACTTC. Translated, it gives CAWSVGRGFTYEQYF.

The V call is TRBV9, the J call TRBJ2-6; 9 positions match TRBD1. This CDR3 spans 16 amino acids. V trimming: 4 bases; J trimming: 4 bases; junction bases outside the gene matches: 6. CDR1 and CDR2 (germline): SGDLS, YYNGEE. The chain's CDR3 is CASSTRTGAGANVLTF. CDR3 nucleotide sequence: TGTGCCAGCAGCACCCGGACAGGGGCCGGGGCCAACGTCCTGACTTTC.

The V call is TRBV5-1, the J call TRBJ1-5, with 7 positions matching TRBD1. The CDR3 is made up of 15 amino acids. The V gene end was trimmed by 4 bases and the J gene end by 6 bases; junction bases not matched to a gene: 10. Germline V CDR1 and CDR2: SGHRS, YFSETQ. This CDR3 is CASSPTGKAFQPQHF. CDR3 coding DNA: TGCGCCAGCAGCCCGACAGGGAAAGCCTTTCAGCCCCAGCATTTT.

The chain combines TRBV6-1 with TRBJ1-1; 9 bases agree with TRBD1. Germline assignment: CDR1 MNHNS and CDR2 SASEGT. Trimming took 6 bases from V and 7 from J; bases not matched to a gene: 6. The CDR3 is 13 amino acids. The CDR3 DNA is TGTGCCAGCAGAGACAGGGGGGAAGGTGAAGCTTTCTTT. It yields the protein CASRDRGEGEAFF.

The chain employs TRBV5-1 and TRBJ2-1; D might be TRBD2 (6 bases). The CDR3 is 16 amino acids. Germline CDR1 reads SGHRS; CDR2 reads YFSETQ. Trimming shortened V by 4 bases and J by 6 bases, and 20 bases separated the two germline ends. CDR3 protein: CASSRGGASRTNEQFF. The DNA for the CDR3 is TGCGCCAGCAGCCGGGGCGGGGCCAGCCGGACCAATGAGCAGTTCTTC.

The chain carries TRBV19 and TRBJ1-5; no firm D call. This CDR3 has 13 amino acids. The germline CDR1 and CDR2 sequences are LNHDA and SQIVND (reference sequence). The V gene lost 10 bases and the J gene lost 4 bases, with 14 bases spanning the gap. The CDR3: CATNTERNQPQHF. The CDR3 nucleotides read TGTGCCACCAACACCGAGAGGAATCAGCCCCAGCATTTT. The full variable domain, in which reference TRBV19 and TRBJ1-5 provide the parts outside the CDR3, is DGGITQSPKYLFRKEGQNVTLSCEQNLNHDAMYWYRQDPGQGLRLIYYSQIVNDFQKGDIAEGYSVSREKKESFPLTVTSAQKNPTAFYLCATNTERNQPQHFGDGTRLSIL.

V usage is TRBV19 and J usage is TRBJ2-1; weak D call: TRBD2 (6 bases). V lost 6 bases and J 5 bases, leaving 29 bases between the germline ends. The CDR3 loop spans 19 amino acids. Germline CDR1 is LNHDA and CDR2 is SQIVND (reference sequence). The CDR3 loop reads CASSIYSSTGGLWNNEQFF. The CDR3 DNA reads TGTGCCAGTAGCATCTATTCGTCTACTGGGGGGTTATGGAACAATGAGCAGTTCTTC.

The chain combines TRBV10-3 with TRBJ2-3; D is possibly TRBD1 (6 bases). V lost 6 bases, J lost 4 bases, and 17 bases lay in between. Germline CDR1 is ENHRY and CDR2 is SYGVKD. CDR3 length equals 15 residues. The CDR3, as DNA: TGTGCCATCAGCCCAGGGGTTTCAGGCGCAGATACGCAGTATTTT. Encoded protein: CAISPGVSGADTQYF.